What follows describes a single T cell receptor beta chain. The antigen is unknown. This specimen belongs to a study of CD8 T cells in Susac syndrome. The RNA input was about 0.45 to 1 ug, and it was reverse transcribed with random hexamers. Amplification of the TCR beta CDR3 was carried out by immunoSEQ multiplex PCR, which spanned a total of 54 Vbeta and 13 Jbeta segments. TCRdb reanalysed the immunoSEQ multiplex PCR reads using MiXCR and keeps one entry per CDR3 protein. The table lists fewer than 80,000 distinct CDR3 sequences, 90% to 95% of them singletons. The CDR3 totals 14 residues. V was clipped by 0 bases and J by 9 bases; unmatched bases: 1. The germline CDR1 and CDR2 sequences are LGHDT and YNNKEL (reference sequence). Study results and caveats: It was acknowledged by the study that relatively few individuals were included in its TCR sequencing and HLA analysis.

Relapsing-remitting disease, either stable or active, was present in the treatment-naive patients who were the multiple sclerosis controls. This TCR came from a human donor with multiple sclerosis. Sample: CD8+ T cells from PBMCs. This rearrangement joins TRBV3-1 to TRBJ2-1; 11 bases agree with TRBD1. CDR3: CASSQEGTGGEQFF. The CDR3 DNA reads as TGTGCCAGCAGCCAAGAAGGGACAGGGGGTGAGCAGTTCTTC.